The 23 T cell receptor beta chains in this list originate from one sample, sequenced in a study of cytomegalovirus exposure and HLA in healthy donors (dated by TCRdb to the late 2010s). The method behind the library was the immunoSEQ multiplex PCR assay. The multiplex PCR relied on a mix of 60 forward primers for TCR Vbeta segments and 13 reverse primers for TCR Jbeta segments. Imported from immuneACCESS, the table was reduced by TCRdb to in-frame sequences with V and J called. These copies leave out some clones; in studies compared against another copy, an unresolved V gene accounts for under half, and the cause of the remainder is not known. Here the sample has 90,000 or so clones; 65% to 80% occur a single time. The ten largest make up roughly 4.2% of the sample. The sequencing sample was made of PBMCs. The receptors derive from a man in his 60s in good health and CMV-seronegative.

This sequence joins TRBV7-9 and TRBJ2-5; D not certain. The CDR3 has 13 residues. Trimming took 5 bases from V and 2 from J, leaving 9 bases between them. Germline V gene sequence: CDR1 SEHNR, CDR2 FQNEAQ (reference sequence). The CDR3 sequence: CASSPPRQETQYF. The CDR3 coding sequence is TGTGCCAGCAGCCCCCCCCGGCAAGAGACCCAGTACTTC.

The chain links TRBV21-1 to TRBJ2-3; the D segment call TRBD2 is taken from the table without a DNA check. TRBV21-1 is a pseudogene segment. This CDR3 contains 14 residues. The CDR3 loop is CASSRTPDPDTQYF. CDR3 sequence (DNA): TGTGCCAGCAGCAGGACTCCCGACCCAGATACGCAGTATTTT.

This clone came up once. The V call is TRBV7-9, the J call TRBJ2-1; TRBD1 matches 7 bases. V trimming: 0 bases; J trimming: 14 bases; junction bases outside the gene matches: 4. CDR3 length: 12 amino acids. The germline gives CDR1 SEHNR, CDR2 FQNEAQ (reference sequence). This chain's CDR3 is CASSLAGTEKFF. As DNA, the CDR3 is TGTGCCAGCAGCTTAGCGGGGACAGAGAAGTTCTTC. Using reference TRBV7-9 and TRBJ2-1 for the parts outside the CDR3, the full variable domain is DTGVSQNPRHKITKRGQNVTFRCDPISEHNRLYWYRQTLGQGPEFLTYFQNEAQLEKSRLLSDRFSAERPKGSFSTLEIQRTEQGDSAMYLCASSLAGTEKFFGPGTRLTVL.

The V call is TRBV5-1, the J call TRBJ2-3; no clear D. The CDR3 extends over 12 amino acids. Germline CDR1 and CDR2: SGHRS and YFSETQ. Deletions cut 3 bases from V and 3 bases from J, with 5 bases between. CDR3 protein: CASSSKTDTQYF. For the CDR3, the DNA is TGCGCCAGCAGCTCTAAGACAGATACGCAGTATTTT.

The genes are TRBV7-9 and TRBJ1-2, with TRBD1 matching over 7 bases. CDR3 size: 12 residues. The V segment lost 5 bases and the J segment 6 bases; nucleotides outside the gene matches: 3. The germline V gene has CDR1 SEHNR and CDR2 FQNEAQ (reference sequence). CDR3 in amino acids: CASSLGTDGYTF. The DNA for the CDR3 is TGTGCCAGCAGCCTCGGGACAGATGGCTACACCTTC.

This rearrangement joins TRBV7-3 to TRBJ1-2; D may be TRBD1 (6 bases). Germline-derived CDR1 and CDR2 are SGHTA and FQGTGA. The CDR3 is 14 residues long. V lost 2 bases and J 7 bases, leaving 14 bases between the germline ends. The CDR3 DNA sequence: TGTGCCAGCAGCTTAGGGGGGGGCCGGGGTGGCTACACCTTC. Amino acids: CASSLGGGRGGYTF.

V usage is TRBV19 and J usage is TRBJ1-4; tentatively, D is TRBD1 (6 bases). Deletions cut 2 bases from V and 8 bases from J, with 6 bases between. Germline V gene data show CDR1 as LNHDA and CDR2 as SQIVND (reference sequence). There are 12 residues in the CDR3. The CDR3 region is CASSIRGEKLFF. For the CDR3, the DNA is TGTGCCAGTAGTATAAGGGGGGAAAAACTGTTTTTT.

The genes are TRBV11-2 and TRBJ2-7; 9 bases fit TRBD1. Germline CDR1 and CDR2: SGHAT and FQNNGV. The CDR3 extends over 16 amino acids. Trimming took 3 bases from V and 1 from J; bases not matched to a gene: 7. CDR3 sequence: CASSFQQGADSYEQYF. The CDR3 DNA sequence: TGTGCCAGCAGCTTCCAACAGGGGGCGGATTCCTACGAGCAGTACTTC.

V and J are TRBV2 and TRBJ2-6, with TRBD2 as a possible D gene (5 bases). Germline V gene data show CDR1 as SNHLY and CDR2 as FYNNEI. The CDR3 is 14 residues long. V was pared by 3 bases and J by 4 bases, with 7 bases between. CDR3 residues: CASSDPGGANVLTF. The CDR3 bases are TGTGCCAGCAGTGACCCGGGGGGGGCCAACGTCCTGACTTTC. Looking up the rest from reference TRBV2 and TRBJ2-6 gives the full variable domain: EPEVTQTPSHQVTQMGQEVILRCVPISNHLYFYWYRQILGQKVEFLVSFYNNEISEKSEIFDDQFSVERPDGSNFTLKIRSTKLEDSAMYFCASSDPGGANVLTFGAGSRLTVL.

J is TRBJ2-5 and V is TRBV11-2; D unclear. V dropped 1 base and J dropped 5 bases, with 11 bases sitting between them. The CDR3 sequence is 14 residues long. Germline V CDR1 and CDR2: SGHAT, FQNNGV. The DNA of the CDR3 is TGTGCCAGCAGCTTAGGACTCCACGGGGAGACCCAGTACTTC. Translated: CASSLGLHGETQYF.

The rearrangement links TRBV29-1 to TRBJ1-2, with D unclear. The germline V gene encodes CDR1 SQVTM and CDR2 ANQGSEA. Trimming took off 4 bases at V and 4 bases at J, with 7 bases between the two ends. CDR3 length equals 11 residues. CDR3 coding DNA: TGCAGCGTTGGAGTAAGCTATGGCTACACCTTC. This gives the protein CSVGVSYGYTF.

Only one count was recorded for this clone. The CDR3 is CASTIRGGGDDTQYF. DNA for the CDR3: TGCGCCAGCACCATTCGGGGAGGCGGAGATGATACGCAGTATTTT. V gene TRBV5-1 combines with J gene TRBJ2-3; weak D call: TRBD2 (6 bases). V was cut by 6 bases and J by 6 bases, with 20 bases left in between. Germline CDR1 is SGHRS and CDR2 is YFSETQ. The length of the CDR3 is 15 residues. The full variable domain, in which reference TRBV5-1 and TRBJ2-3 provide the parts outside the CDR3, is KAGVTQTPRYLIKTRGQQVTLSCSPISGHRSVSWYQQTPGQGLQFLFEYFSETQRNKGNFPGRFSGRQFSNSRSEMNVSTLELGDSALYLCASTIRGGGDDTQYFGPGTRLTVL.

The V call is TRBV5-1, the J call TRBJ2-5; the match to TRBD2 covers 7 bases. V lost 4 bases and J lost 5; bases outside the gene matches: 8. CDR1 is SGHRS and CDR2 is YFSETQ in the germline V gene. CDR3 length: 14 residues. CDR3 sequence (DNA): TGCGCCAGCAGCGGTCGTGGGCGGGGGGAGACCCAGTACTTC. Translated, it gives CASSGRGRGETQYF. The full variable domain, with the rest looked up from reference TRBV5-1 and TRBJ2-5, is KAGVTQTPRYLIKTRGQQVTLSCSPISGHRSVSWYQQTPGQGLQFLFEYFSETQRNKGNFPGRFSGRQFSNSRSEMNVSTLELGDSALYLCASSGRGRGETQYFGPGTRLLVL.

The rearrangement uses TRBV9 and TRBJ2-3; 10 bases align to TRBD1. With 5 bases clipped from V and 6 bases from J, the junction kept 3 bases outside the gene matches. The CDR3 is 13 amino acids. The germline CDR1 and CDR2 sequences are SGDLS and YYNGEE. The CDR3 region has the DNA TGTGCCAGCAGTGGGACAGGGGTTGATACGCAGTATTTT. Protein: CASSGTGVDTQYF.

The V call is TRBV6-5, the J call TRBJ1-5; 7 bases align to TRBD1. Per the germline V gene, CDR1 is MNHEY and CDR2 is SVGAGI. The CDR3 loop spans 15 amino acids. J gave up 7 bases and V 3 bases, and 9 bases lay outside the gene matches. The CDR3 protein is CASSYSASTGQPQHF. CDR3 sequence (DNA): TGTGCCAGCAGTTATAGTGCCTCGACAGGGCAGCCCCAGCATTTT.

The DNA for the CDR3 is TGTGCCAGCAGCTTGGATTGGGGGGCAGATACGCAGTATTTT. Translated: CASSLDWGADTQYF. The chain employs TRBV5-6 and TRBJ2-3, with D possibly matching TRBD2 (6 bases). The ends were cut back, 0 bases at V and 4 bases at J, with 9 bases in the middle. Germline V lookup: CDR1 SGHDT, CDR2 YYEEEE. The CDR3 is 14 amino acids.

The chain has TRBV30 and TRBJ1-4, with D unresolved. There are 12 residues in the CDR3. CDR1 is GTSNPN and CDR2 is SVGIG in the germline V gene (reference sequence). The germline V and J ends were trimmed by 4 bases and 2 bases, with 5 bases remaining between them. CDR3 region: CAWKSTNEKLFF. The CDR3 region has the DNA TGTGCCTGGAAATCGACTAATGAAAAACTGTTTTTT.

The V gene is TRBV19, the J gene TRBJ2-3, with TRBD2 matching over 11 bases. The V segment lost 5 bases and the J segment 4 bases; nucleotides outside the gene matches: 14. This CDR3 contains 18 residues. The V gene's germline CDR1 is LNHDA and CDR2 SQIVND (reference sequence). CDR3 in DNA: TGTGCCAGTAGTCCTACTAGCGGGGGTCCCTTTATCTCAGATACGCAGTATTTT. Translated: CASSPTSGGPFISDTQYF.

This clone was counted at least ten times. The chain links TRBV7-9 to TRBJ1-1, with D maybe TRBD1 (6 bases). The CDR3 has 14 amino acids. Trimming cost V 7 bases and J 6 bases, with 18 bases left between them. Germline loops: CDR1 SEHNR, CDR2 FQNEAQ (reference sequence). The CDR3 bases are TGTGCCAGCACCAAATCAGGGGATATCGCTGAAGCTTTCTTT. Amino acid sequence: CASTKSGDIAEAFF.

CDR3 loop: CASSALQETQYF. The DNA of the CDR3 is TGTGCCAGCAGCGCCCTACAAGAGACCCAGTACTTC. The chain has TRBV7-9 and TRBJ2-5; D ambiguous. CDR3 size: 12 residues. The germline CDR1 and CDR2 sequences are SEHNR and FQNEAQ (reference sequence). Trimming stripped 5 bases from V and 2 bases from J, with 6 bases between.

This clone was counted between two and nine times. The V and J genes are TRBV5-1 and TRBJ2-6; 9 bases line up with TRBD1. Trimming removed 4 bases from V and 2 bases from J; junction bases left unmatched: 7. The CDR3 has 17 amino acids. The germline V gene encodes CDR1 SGHRS and CDR2 YFSETQ. The CDR3 DNA sequence: TGCGCCAGCAGCCGAACAGGGGGCAACGCTGGGGCCAACGTCCTGACTTTC. Amino acids: CASSRTGGNAGANVLTF.

The J gene is TRBJ1-2, the V gene TRBV5-4; TRBD1 matches at 7 bases. CDR1 is SGHNT, CDR2 YYREEE, per germline (reference sequence). V was pared by 4 bases and J by 4 bases, with 7 bases of the junction left unmatched. The CDR3 length is 14 residues. The CDR3 DNA reads as TGTGCCAGCAGCGCCACAGGGGACGGCTATGGCTACACCTTC. Protein: CASSATGDGYGYTF. The full variable domain, in which reference TRBV5-4 and TRBJ1-2 provide the parts outside the CDR3, is ETGVTQSPTHLIKTRGQQVTLRCSSQSGHNTVSWYQQALGQGPQFIFQYYREEENGRGNFPPRFSGLQFPNYSSELNVNALELDDSALYLCASSATGDGYGYTFGSGTRLTVV.

The V and J genes are TRBV7-8 and TRBJ2-5; 7 bases agree with TRBD2. The ends lost 8 bases at V and 3 bases at J; junction bases unmatched: 6. Germline loops: CDR1 SGHVS, CDR2 FQNEAQ. The CDR3 extends over 13 amino acids. The CDR3 bases are TGTGCCAGCTTGGGTCGGGGGGAAGAGACCCAGTACTTC. It codes for CASLGRGEETQYF.